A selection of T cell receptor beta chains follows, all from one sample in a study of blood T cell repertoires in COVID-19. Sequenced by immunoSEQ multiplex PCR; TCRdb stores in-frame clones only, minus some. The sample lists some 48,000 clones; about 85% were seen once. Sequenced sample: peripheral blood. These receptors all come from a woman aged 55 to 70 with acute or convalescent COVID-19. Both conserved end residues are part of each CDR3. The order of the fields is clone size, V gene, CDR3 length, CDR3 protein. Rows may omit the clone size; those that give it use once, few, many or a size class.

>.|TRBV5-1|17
CASSSDRGPPSNQPQHF
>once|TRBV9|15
CASLPGTSRTDTQYF
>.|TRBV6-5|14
CASSRGGAGETQYF
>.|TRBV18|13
CASSPTGGNEQFF
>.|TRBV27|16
CASSRRTGARGTEAFF
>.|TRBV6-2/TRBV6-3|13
CASSPRQGTEAFF
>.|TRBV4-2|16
CASSLGLAGTYNEQFF
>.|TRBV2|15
CASLPRASPGDTQYF
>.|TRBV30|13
CAWRSGSRHTQYF
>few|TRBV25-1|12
CASSANRGEAFF
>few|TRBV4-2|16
CASSQPTGAGANVLTF
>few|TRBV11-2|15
CASSLVGLAGGEQYF
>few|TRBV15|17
CATSPSGAGGSSYEQYF
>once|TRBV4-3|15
CASSQDGGGNQPQHF
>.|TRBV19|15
CASSIIRTGQEKLFF
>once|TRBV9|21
CASSVGREREYPPSSYNEQFF
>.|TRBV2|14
CASSEGIMNTEAFF
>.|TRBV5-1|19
CASSLGIQTRGTGAGEQFF
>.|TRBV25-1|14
CASSGLGSTDTQYF
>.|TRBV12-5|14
CASGLPPDTYEQYF
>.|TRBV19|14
CASSSPRGFDEQYF
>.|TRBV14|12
CASSRQDYGYTF
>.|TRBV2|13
CASSDLQGYEQYF
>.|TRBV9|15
CASSRTLQGNYGYTF
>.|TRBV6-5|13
CASSKTGGFEQFF
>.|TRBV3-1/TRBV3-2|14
CASSQVSPRGVAFF
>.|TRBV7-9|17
CASSQGSGGAWIETQYF
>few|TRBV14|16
CASSPGGLAGTDTQYF
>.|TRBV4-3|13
CASSHSGQLGYTF
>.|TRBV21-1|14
CASSKARDSGGYTF
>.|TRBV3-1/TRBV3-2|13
CASSPESGYGYTF
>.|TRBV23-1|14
CASSQLQGNTEAFF
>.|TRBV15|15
CATSREGDFSYEQYF
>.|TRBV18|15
CASSPLVQGNYGYTF
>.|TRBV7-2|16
CASSLGGQGSGNTIYF
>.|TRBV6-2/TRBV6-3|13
CASSRLAGYEQYF